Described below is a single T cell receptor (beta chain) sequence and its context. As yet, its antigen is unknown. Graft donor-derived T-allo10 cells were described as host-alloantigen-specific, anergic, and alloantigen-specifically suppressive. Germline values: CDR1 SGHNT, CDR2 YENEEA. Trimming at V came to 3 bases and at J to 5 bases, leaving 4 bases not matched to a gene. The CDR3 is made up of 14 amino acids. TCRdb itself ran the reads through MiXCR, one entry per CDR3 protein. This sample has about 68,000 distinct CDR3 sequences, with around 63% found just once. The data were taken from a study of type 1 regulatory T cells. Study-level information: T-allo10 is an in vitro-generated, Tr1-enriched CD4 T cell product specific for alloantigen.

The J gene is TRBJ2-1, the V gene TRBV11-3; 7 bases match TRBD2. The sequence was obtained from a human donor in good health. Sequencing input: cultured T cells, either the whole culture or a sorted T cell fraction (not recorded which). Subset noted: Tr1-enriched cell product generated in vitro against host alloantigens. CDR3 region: CASSLGGSDNEQFF. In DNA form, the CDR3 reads TGTGCCAGCAGCTTGGGCGGGAGCGACAATGAGCAGTTCTTC.